This TCR beta chain was documented in a study of T cells in narcolepsy. Method: immunoSEQ multiplex PCR; TCRdb's copy keeps in-frame clones and lacks some. This repertoire shows over 25,000 clones, over 80% found once; its top ten account for 0.91%. Findings of the study overall: Reportedly, autoreactive clonotypes were serially detected in patients' blood but not controls'. Autoreactive clone sequences were missing from some blood memory CD4+ repertoires.

In regard to this clone: Its antigen is still unknown.

The trim removed 3 bases at V and 6 bases at J, leaving 4 bases unmatched. The CDR3 length is 14 residues. Germline lookup yields CDR1 SQVTM and CDR2 ANQGSEA. This clonotype originated in a human donor with narcolepsy. The genes are TRBV29-1 and TRBJ2-2, with 10 bases aligning to TRBD1. The specimen was CD45RA- memory CD4+ T cells from PBMCs. The CDR3 sequence is CSVERQGAAGELFF. CDR3 sequence (DNA): TGCAGCGTTGAGCGACAGGGGGCAGCCGGGGAGCTGTTTTTT.